This entry describes one TCR beta chain. Its cognate antigen is unknown. PCR primers comprised 60 Vbeta and 13 Jbeta primers. Only in-frame clones appear in the TCRdb table, and some are missing; sequencing was by immunoSEQ multiplex PCR. The table records around 91,000 clones, around nine tenths of them present only once. This specimen belongs to a study of cytomegalovirus exposure and HLA in healthy donors. V was shortened by 2 bases and J by 12 bases, with 16 bases between the two germline ends. CDR1 is LNHDA, CDR2 SQIVND, per germline (reference sequence). This CDR3 region has 13 residues. Study-wide points: V- and J-gene trimming of TCR beta was linked (in a later analysis) to a missense DCLRE1C variant. Some segments of the V type, notably TRBV6-2 and TRBV6-3, were excluded as indistinguishable.

This clonotype was obtained from a young man in good health and CMV-seropositive. The specimen sequenced was PBMCs. The chain is built from TRBV19 and TRBJ1-2; the D gene is possibly TRBD1 (5 bases). This CDR3 reads CASSISTRGLDTF. In DNA, the CDR3 is TGTGCCAGTAGTATATCCACAAGGGGTTTAGACACCTTC. Variable domain in full (rest from reference TRBV19 and TRBJ1-2): DGGITQSPKYLFRKEGQNVTLSCEQNLNHDAMYWYRQDPGQGLRLIYYSQIVNDFQKGDIAEGYSVSREKKESFPLTVTSAQKNPTAFYLCASSISTRGLDTFGSGTRLTVV.